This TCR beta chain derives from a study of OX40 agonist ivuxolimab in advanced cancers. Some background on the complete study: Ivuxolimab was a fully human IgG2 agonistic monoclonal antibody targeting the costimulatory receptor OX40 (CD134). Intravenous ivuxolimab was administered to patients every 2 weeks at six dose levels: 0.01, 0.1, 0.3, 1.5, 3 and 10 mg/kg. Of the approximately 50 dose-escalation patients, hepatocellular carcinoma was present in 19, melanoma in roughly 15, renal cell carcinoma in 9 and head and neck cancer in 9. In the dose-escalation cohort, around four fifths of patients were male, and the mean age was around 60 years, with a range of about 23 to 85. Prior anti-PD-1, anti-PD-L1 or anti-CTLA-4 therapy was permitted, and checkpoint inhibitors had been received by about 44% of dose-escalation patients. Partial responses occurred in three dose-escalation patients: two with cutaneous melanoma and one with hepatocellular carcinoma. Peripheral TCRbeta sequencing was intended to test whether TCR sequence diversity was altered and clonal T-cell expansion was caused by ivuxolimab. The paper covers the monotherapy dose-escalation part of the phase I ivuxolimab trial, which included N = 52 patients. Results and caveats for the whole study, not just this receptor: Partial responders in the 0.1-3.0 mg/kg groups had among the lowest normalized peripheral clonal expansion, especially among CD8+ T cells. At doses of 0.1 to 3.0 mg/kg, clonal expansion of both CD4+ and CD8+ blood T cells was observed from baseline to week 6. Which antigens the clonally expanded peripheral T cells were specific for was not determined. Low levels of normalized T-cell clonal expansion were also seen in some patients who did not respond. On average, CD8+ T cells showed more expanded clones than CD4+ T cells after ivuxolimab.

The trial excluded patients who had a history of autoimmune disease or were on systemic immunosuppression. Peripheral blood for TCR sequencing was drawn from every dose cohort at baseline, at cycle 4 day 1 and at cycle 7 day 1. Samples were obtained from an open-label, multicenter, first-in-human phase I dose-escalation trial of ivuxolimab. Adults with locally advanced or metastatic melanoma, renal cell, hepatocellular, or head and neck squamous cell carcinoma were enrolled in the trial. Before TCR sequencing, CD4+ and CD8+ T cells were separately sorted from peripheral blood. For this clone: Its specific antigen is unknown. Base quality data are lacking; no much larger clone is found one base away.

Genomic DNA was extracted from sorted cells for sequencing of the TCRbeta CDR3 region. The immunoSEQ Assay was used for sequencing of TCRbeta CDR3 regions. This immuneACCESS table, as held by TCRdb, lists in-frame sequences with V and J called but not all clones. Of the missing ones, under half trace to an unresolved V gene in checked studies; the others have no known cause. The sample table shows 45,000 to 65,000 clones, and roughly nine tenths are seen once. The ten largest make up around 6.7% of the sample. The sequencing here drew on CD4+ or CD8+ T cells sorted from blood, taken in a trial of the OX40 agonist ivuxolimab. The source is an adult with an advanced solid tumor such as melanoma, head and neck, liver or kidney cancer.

The DNA sequence reads TGCAGCGTTCTCCGAGCGGGTGGCTACACCTTC. The translation is CSVLRAGGYTF. The receptor chain draws on TRBV29-1 and TRBJ1-2; the D gene cannot be resolved reliably. V is reduced by 5 bases and J by 7 bases, leaving a spacing of 11 bases between them. The CDR3, from cysteine to phenylalanine, totals 11 residues. Kept here is only the CDR3 DNA, which spans 33 bases and is read in frame from base 1. Based on the germline V gene, the CDR1 and CDR2 sequences are SQVTM and ANQGSEA.